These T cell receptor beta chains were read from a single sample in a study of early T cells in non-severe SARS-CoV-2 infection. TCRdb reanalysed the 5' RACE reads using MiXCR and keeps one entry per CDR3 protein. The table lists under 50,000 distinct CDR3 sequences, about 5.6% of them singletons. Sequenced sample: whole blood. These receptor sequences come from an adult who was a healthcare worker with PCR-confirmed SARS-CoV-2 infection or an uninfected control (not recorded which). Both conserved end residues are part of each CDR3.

CDR3: CASSVGSVETQYF; V: TRBV9
CDR3: CASSPTSGRRSGANVLTF; V: TRBV27
CDR3: CASSPSGQGTDYGYTF; V: TRBV18
CDR3: CASSQPRSFSGNTIYF; V: TRBV4-1
CDR3: CASSSIAAPTGELFF; V: TRBV7-2
CDR3: CASSLVTGGRQPQHF; V: TRBV7-2
CDR3: CASSTSGANYQETQYF; V: TRBV7-6
CDR3: CARSDQRDDQGGANVLTF; V: TRBV6-4
CDR3: CASSPPQGNTIYF; V: TRBV7-9
CDR3: CSVGQGTRDIQYF; V: TRBV29-1
CDR3: CASSVRLATGELFF; V: TRBV7-6
CDR3: CASSGNNQPQHF; V: TRBV18
CDR3: CASSSQGGDTQYF; V: TRBV18
CDR3: CASSLHLYGEQYF; V: TRBV9
CDR3: CSARDIGGSYEQYF; V: TRBV20-1
CDR3: CASSLAQGDNQPQHF; V: TRBV7-9
CDR3: CASSQPTGGGKETQYF; V: TRBV3-1
CDR3: CAISPSGATFTDTQYF; V: TRBV10-3
CDR3: CASSVGVHEQFF; V: TRBV9
CDR3: CSFRVAGELFF; V: TRBV29-1
CDR3: CSVSGTGALAFF; V: TRBV29-1
CDR3: CASSDGTANTEAFF; V: TRBV9
CDR3: CASSLPGPDTQYF; V: TRBV28